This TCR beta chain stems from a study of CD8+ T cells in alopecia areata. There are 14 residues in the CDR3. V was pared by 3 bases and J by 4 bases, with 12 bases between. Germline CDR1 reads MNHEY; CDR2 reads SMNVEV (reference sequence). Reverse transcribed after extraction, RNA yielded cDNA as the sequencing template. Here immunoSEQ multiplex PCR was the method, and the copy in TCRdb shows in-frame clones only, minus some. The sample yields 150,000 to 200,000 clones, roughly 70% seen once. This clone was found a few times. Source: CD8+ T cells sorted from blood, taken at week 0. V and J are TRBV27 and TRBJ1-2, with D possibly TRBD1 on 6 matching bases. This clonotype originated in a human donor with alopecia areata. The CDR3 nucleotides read TGTGCCAGCAGTTTGGCGCAGGGGACCTATGGCTACACCTTC. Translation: CASSLAQGTYGYTF.